This TCR beta chain was retrieved from a study of cytomegalovirus exposure and HLA in healthy donors. Findings and caveats of the study: A later analysis found most CMV-associated TCR beta chains apparently HLA-restricted. Indistinguishable V segments such as TRBV6-2 and TRBV6-3 were excluded.

The CDR3 loop spans 15 amino acids. From germline, CDR1 is SGDLS and CDR2 YYNGEE. Trimming pared 4 bases from V and 2 bases from J, leaving 15 bases between. To note about this clone: Its antigen is not known.

Vbeta (60) and Jbeta (13) primers were used in the PCR. Using immunoSEQ multiplex PCR, the repertoire was profiled, and TCRdb retains in-frame clones only, with some absent. This listing includes 65,000 to 85,000 clones. As for the donors, each was a healthy bone marrow donor. This TCR came from a woman aged 25 to 39 in good health and CMV-seronegative. This rearrangement joins TRBV9 to TRBJ2-5, with D unclear. Sequencing input: PBMCs. The CDR3 protein is CASSLTRYFQETQYF. The CDR3 region has the DNA TGTGCCAGCAGCCTTACTCGGTATTTTCAAGAGACCCAGTACTTC.